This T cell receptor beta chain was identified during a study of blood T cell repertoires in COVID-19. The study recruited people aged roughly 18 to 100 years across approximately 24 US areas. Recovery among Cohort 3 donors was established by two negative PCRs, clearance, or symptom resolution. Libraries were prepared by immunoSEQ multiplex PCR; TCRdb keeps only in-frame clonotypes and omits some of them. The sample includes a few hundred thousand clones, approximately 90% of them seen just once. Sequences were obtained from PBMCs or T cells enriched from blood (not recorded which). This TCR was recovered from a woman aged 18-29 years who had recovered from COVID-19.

The CDR3 region is CASSELGTAGYGYTF. Here the CDR3 DNA reads TGTGCCAGCAGCGAGCTCGGGACAGCTGGATATGGCTACACCTTC. The V call is TRBV9, the J call TRBJ1-2; TRBD1 matches at 7 bases. Trimming took 3 bases from V and 5 from J; bases not matched to a gene: 10. CDR1 SGDLS and CDR2 YYNGEE come from the germline V gene. This CDR3 spans 15 amino acids.